These 30 T cell receptor beta chains were sequenced from one sample in a study of Graves' ophthalmopathy and Graves' hyperthyroidism listed by TCRdb under 2018. Sequencing used an Illumina HiSeq 2000. For repertoire sequencing, TCR beta CDR3 regions were amplified from RNA transcripts. HTBI primers and the Qiagen OneStep RT-PCR kit were used in a first-round RT-PCR, which was followed by a second-round multiplex PCR, size selection and purification. TCRdb cleaned the public reads at Q25 with fastp, built clones with MiXCR and kept in-frame beta chains. Identical CDR3 protein sequences are pooled into one entry, listed with their most common genes and DNA. The sample table contains about 220,000 distinct CDR3 sequences; only one count was recorded for about 22% of them. 43% of the sample goes to the ten largest clones. The material sequenced was peripheral blood. The source is a woman aged 45-65 years with Graves' ophthalmopathy. Donor details come from another sample of the same person, matched by shared clones.

This clonotype was found many times. The chain's CDR3 is CSVEGDTAKNIQYF. For the CDR3, the DNA is TGCAGCGTTGAAGGGGACACCGCCAAAAACATTCAGTACTTC. V usage is TRBV29-1 and J usage is TRBJ2-4; the D gene is possibly TRBD1 (6 bases). Germline CDR1 reads SQVTM; CDR2 reads ANQGSEA. The ends were cut back, 1 base at V and 1 base at J, with 8 bases in the middle. This CDR3 contains 14 residues.

This clonotype was detected ten times or more. The chain joins TRBV12-5 to TRBJ2-7; no definite D call. There are 14 residues in the CDR3. Per germline, CDR1 LGHNT and CDR2 FRNRAP. Deletions cut 1 base from V and 3 bases from J, with 10 bases between. The CDR3 bases are TGTGCTAGTGGTTTGGCCGGATTGATCTACGAGCAGTACTTC. Its translation: CASGLAGLIYEQYF.

This clonotype was counted at least ten times. This chain links TRBV10-3 with TRBJ2-5; unclear D gene. The ends were cut back, 3 bases at V and 0 bases at J, with 8 bases in the middle. The germline CDR1 and CDR2 sequences are ENHRY and SYGVKD. CDR3 length equals 14 residues. The CDR3 reads CAISDPLYQETQYF. For the CDR3, the DNA is TGTGCCATCAGTGACCCCCTGTACCAAGAGACCCAGTACTTC.

This clonotype was found many times. This sequence joins TRBV11-2 and TRBJ2-5, with TRBD1 as a possible D gene (6 bases). Germline loops: CDR1 SGHAT, CDR2 FQNNGV. The CDR3 is 14 amino acids. V lost 3 bases, J lost 5 bases, and 13 bases lay in between. Here the CDR3 reads CASSLSGVLETQYF. For the CDR3, the DNA is TGTGCCAGCAGCTTGTCAGGGGTCTTGGAGACCCAGTACTTC.

This clonotype occurred many times. The chain recombines TRBV29-1 with TRBJ2-7; TRBD2 agrees at 12 bases. The CDR3 loop spans 17 amino acids. Germline-derived CDR1 and CDR2 are SQVTM and ANQGSEA. V lost 3 bases, J lost 4 bases, and 13 bases stayed unmatched. The CDR3 DNA is TGCAGCGTTGAGGGGGGAAACGGACTAGCGGGAAGGTACGAGCAGTACTTC. Protein product: CSVEGGNGLAGRYEQYF.

The CDR3 here is CASSHRYGDYGYTF. The CDR3 nucleotides read TGTGCCAGCAGCCACCGATACGGGGACTATGGCTACACCTTC. J is TRBJ1-2 and V is TRBV3-1, with D unresolved. Germline assignment: CDR1 LGHDT and CDR2 YNNKEL (reference sequence). This CDR3 comprises 14 residues. V dropped 3 bases and J dropped 3 bases, with 11 bases sitting between them.

This clonotype was counted only a few times. The chain uses TRBV5-1 and TRBJ2-5; 7 positions match TRBD2. The CDR3 covers 14 residues. V lost 1 base, J lost 5 bases, and 5 bases stayed unmatched. Germline CDR1 is SGHRS and CDR2 is YFSETQ. The CDR3 protein is CASSLWSGEETQYF. In DNA, the CDR3 is TGCGCCAGCAGCTTGTGGAGCGGGGAGGAGACCCAGTACTTC.

The chain employs TRBV5-1 and TRBJ1-1; 7 positions match TRBD1. This CDR3 is built from 12 residues. With 6 bases clipped from V and 7 bases from J, the junction kept 6 bases outside the gene matches. The germline V gene encodes CDR1 SGHRS and CDR2 YFSETQ. The CDR3, as DNA: TGCGCCAGCACGACAGGGTTTGGTGAAGCTTTCTTT. This codes for CASTTGFGEAFF.

This chain joins TRBV6-2 or TRBV6-3 and TRBJ2-7; TRBD1 matches 7 bases. This CDR3 region has 15 residues. Germline V lookup: CDR1 MNHEY, CDR2 SVGEGT. J was trimmed by 2 bases and V by 4 bases; bases with no gene match: 8. CDR3 residues: CASSSHQTGAYEQYF. The CDR3 coding sequence is TGTGCCAGCAGTTCTCACCAAACAGGGGCCTACGAGCAGTACTTC.

This clonotype was seen many times. With a much larger clone just one base away, this may be a read error. The CDR3 end shows no conserved phenylalanine or tryptophan, and so a read error is likely. The chain combines TRBV28 with TRBJ1-1; 7 bases map to TRBD1. The germline CDR1 and CDR2 sequences are MDHEN and SYDVKM. The CDR3 is made up of 14 amino acids. After removal of 2 bases from V and 7 bases from J, the junction contained 7 bases not matched to a gene. The CDR3 DNA reads TGTGCCAGCAGTTTACTCCCAGACAGGGTTGAAGCTTTCCTT. This gives the protein CASSLLPDRVEAFL.

Ten or more counts support this clonotype. The chain combines TRBV6-2 or TRBV6-3 with TRBJ1-5; the match to TRBD1 covers 9 bases. Germline V lookup: CDR1 MNHEY, CDR2 SVGEGT. Losses at the gene ends were 4 bases for V and 7 bases for J; bases not matched to a gene: 8. The CDR3 has 15 residues. This chain's CDR3 is CASSFGQGFRQPQHF. CDR3 nucleotides: TGTGCCAGCAGTTTCGGACAGGGGTTTCGGCAGCCCCAGCATTTT.

This clonotype appeared many times. This chain links TRBV30 with TRBJ1-1; D is perhaps TRBD1 (6 bases). Germline V gene sequence: CDR1 GTSNPN, CDR2 SVGIG (reference sequence). The CDR3 runs to 16 residues. The V and J ends lost 3 bases and 0 bases respectively, with 17 bases between them. The CDR3 region has the DNA TGTGCCTGGAGCGCAGCCCGGACAGCCTTGAACACTGAAGCTTTCTTT. The encoded protein is CAWSAARTALNTEAFF.

This clonotype was counted at least ten times. The chain carries TRBV6-5 and TRBJ2-7, with 7 bases aligning to TRBD1. This CDR3 comprises 14 residues. The trim removed 6 bases at V and 7 bases at J, leaving 12 bases unmatched. Germline V CDR1 and CDR2: MNHEY, SVGAGI. CDR3 DNA sequence: TGTGCCAGCAGAACCGGGACAGCAGTACGGGAGCAGTACTTC. Amino acids: CASRTGTAVREQYF.

A few counts support this clonotype. The chain has TRBV7-9 and TRBJ2-7; the D gene is possibly TRBD2 (5 bases). This CDR3 spans 15 amino acids. The V and J ends lost 4 bases and 4 bases respectively, with 17 bases between them. Germline-derived CDR1 and CDR2 are SEHNR and FQNEAQ (reference sequence). The CDR3 region has the DNA TGTGCCAGCAGCTCTACTAGACACTTGGGATACGAGCAGTACTTC. Its translation: CASSSTRHLGYEQYF.

This clonotype was counted many times. This chain joins TRBV6-1 and TRBJ2-7; 8 nucleotides line up with TRBD2. After removal of 9 bases from V and 3 bases from J, the junction contained 10 bases not matched to a gene. This CDR3 is 14 amino acids long. Germline loops: CDR1 MNHNS, CDR2 SASEGT. CDR3 residues: CASATRTSIYEQYF. Written as DNA, the CDR3 is TGTGCCAGTGCCACTAGGACTAGCATCTACGAGCAGTACTTC.

Many counts were recorded for this clonotype. The J gene is TRBJ2-6, the V gene TRBV5-1, with D unresolved. Trimming took 4 bases from V and 0 from J, leaving 2 bases between them. Germline V gene lookup returns CDR1 SGHRS and CDR2 YFSETQ. The CDR3 is 13 amino acids. DNA for the CDR3: TGCGCCAGCAGCCACTCTGGGGCCAACGTCCTGACTTTC. Translating it yields CASSHSGANVLTF.

The chain links TRBV2 to TRBJ2-7; D is possibly TRBD1 (6 bases). The germline V gene encodes CDR1 SNHLY and CDR2 FYNNEI. The length of the CDR3 is 12 residues. The V gene lost 5 bases and the J gene lost 9 bases, with 14 bases spanning the gap. The chain's CDR3 is CASSLYSTGQYF. CDR3 coding DNA: TGTGCCAGCAGTCTTTATTCGACAGGGCAGTACTTC.

In the case of this clonotype: A much larger clone sits a single nucleotide away, making a read error possible. The chain has TRBV28 and TRBJ2-5; a weak D match, TRBD1 (5 bases). The CDR3 consists of 15 residues. Germline lookup yields CDR1 MDHEN and CDR2 SYDVKM. V was shortened by 6 bases and J by 5 bases, with 19 bases between the two germline ends. CDR3 sequence: CASSQDTHRQETQYF. CDR3 in DNA: TGTGCCAGCAGCCAAGATACGCACAGGCAGGAGACCCAGTACTTC. The variable domain in full, with the rest retrieved from reference TRBV28 and TRBJ2-5, is DVKVTQSSRYLVKRTGEKVFLECVQDMDHENMFWYRQDPGLGLRLIYFSYDVKMKEKGDIPEGYSVSREKKERFSLILESASTNQTSMYLCASSQDTHRQETQYFGPGTRLLVL.

The table lists this clonotype with many counts. The chain has TRBV20-1 and TRBJ2-7; D may be TRBD1 (5 bases). This CDR3 spans 13 amino acids. Trimming took off 0 bases at V and 2 bases at J, with 8 bases between the two ends. CDR1 is DFQATT, CDR2 SNEGSKA, per germline (reference sequence). The CDR3 nucleotides are TGCAGTGCTAGAGAGGGGCTACCCTACGAGCAGTACTTC. It yields the protein CSAREGLPYEQYF.

The chain recombines TRBV6-1 with TRBJ2-7, with 7 bases fitting TRBD2. The CDR3 has 16 residues. V was pared by 2 bases and J by 0 bases, with 7 bases of the junction left unmatched. Germline CDR1 is MNHNS and CDR2 is SASEGT. CDR3 sequence: CASSERRAGSSYEQYF. As DNA, the CDR3 is TGTGCCAGCAGTGAACGACGAGCGGGAAGCTCCTACGAGCAGTACTTC.

The chain has TRBV28 and TRBJ2-7; 7 nucleotides align to TRBD2. The CDR3 is 14 amino acids. Germline V lookup: CDR1 MDHEN, CDR2 SYDVKM. V lost 5 bases to trimming and J lost 9 bases; unmatched junction nucleotides: 13. CDR3 loop: CASSTPGLPFGQYF. The CDR3 DNA follows: TGTGCCAGCAGTACCCCGGGACTACCTTTCGGGCAGTACTTC.

This clonotype was counted ten times or more. This chain joins TRBV20-1 and TRBJ2-5; 11 nucleotides agree with TRBD2. Germline values: CDR1 DFQATT, CDR2 SNEGSKA (reference sequence). The junction had 9 bases not matched to a gene; V was cut back by 4 bases and J by 5 bases. The CDR3 extends over 15 amino acids. The CDR3 loop reads CSAITTSGRSETQYF. The CDR3 nucleotides are TGCAGTGCTATAACAACTAGCGGGAGATCGGAGACCCAGTACTTC.

Remarks on this clonotype: A junction end diverges from the germline sequence, so it may reflect a read error. The chain has TRBV18 and TRBJ2-6; TRBD1 aligns across 8 bases. Germline-derived CDR1 and CDR2 are KGHSH and LQKENI. The CDR3 has 18 residues. In nucleotides, the CDR3 is TGTGCCGGCTCACCGAGACAGGGGATGTTGCCTGGGGCCAACGTCCTGACTTTC. Protein: CAGSPRQGMLPGANVLTF.

The CDR3 sequence: CASRTGQSGSIQPQHF. The CDR3 nucleotides read TGTGCCAGCAGAACTGGACAGTCTGGGTCCATTCAGCCCCAGCATTTT. The genes are TRBV28 and TRBJ1-5, with D possibly being TRBD1 (6 bases). The V gene lost 6 bases and the J gene lost 6 bases, with 21 bases spanning the gap. The CDR3 runs 16 residues. Germline V CDR1 and CDR2: MDHEN, SYDVKM.

The table lists this clonotype with many counts. The rearrangement links TRBV19 to TRBJ1-2; D is perhaps TRBD1 (6 bases). Germline V CDR1 and CDR2: LNHDA, SQIVND (reference sequence). V was clipped by 5 bases and J by 4 bases, with 8 bases between them. The CDR3 contains 12 residues. In nucleotides, the CDR3 is TGTGCCAGTAGTGGGGACATCTATGGCTACACCTTC. The encoded protein is CASSGDIYGYTF.

This clonotype was counted many times. The chain links TRBV27 to TRBJ2-7, with D possibly TRBD2 on 5 matching bases. The V gene's germline CDR1 is MNHEY and CDR2 SMNVEV (reference sequence). The germline V and J ends were trimmed by 3 bases and 0 bases, with 9 bases remaining between them. This CDR3 has 14 amino acids. CDR3 nucleotides: TGTGCCAGCAGTTTCCGGGGTAGCTCCTACGAGCAGTACTTC. As protein: CASSFRGSSYEQYF.

This clonotype has a count of ten or more. The V call is TRBV29-1, the J call TRBJ1-1; weak D call: TRBD1 (5 bases). The CDR3 extends over 14 amino acids. Germline assignment: CDR1 SQVTM and CDR2 ANQGSEA. Trimming took 7 bases from V and 0 from J, leaving 15 bases between them. The DNA of the CDR3 is TGCAGCGCCTCGCGGGGCGACATGAACACTGAAGCTTTCTTT. As protein: CSASRGDMNTEAFF.

This clonotype was counted at least ten times. The gene calls are TRBV28 and TRBJ2-7, with TRBD2 matching 7 bases. V shed 7 bases, J shed 2 bases, and the junction held 14 bases outside the gene matches. Germline CDR1 reads MDHEN; CDR2 reads SYDVKM. The CDR3 length is 16 residues. The CDR3, as DNA: TGTGCCAGCAAGGTGTCGGGAGGCCCCCTCACCTACGAGCAGTACTTC. Its translation: CASKVSGGPLTYEQYF.

This clonotype has ten or more counts. V usage is TRBV29-1 and J usage is TRBJ2-7; 8 nucleotides line up with TRBD2. J was trimmed by 4 bases and V by 1 base; bases with no gene match: 9. Germline CDR1 SQVTM, CDR2 ANQGSEA. The CDR3 is made up of 15 amino acids. The CDR3 here is CSVEGVGTSQYEQYF. In nucleotides, the CDR3 is TGCAGCGTTGAAGGGGTCGGGACTAGTCAGTACGAGCAGTACTTC.

This clonotype was detected ten times or more. The chain is built from TRBV2 and TRBJ1-2; the D is unclear. The V gene lost 3 bases and the J gene lost 1 base, with 6 bases spanning the gap. This CDR3 has 13 amino acids. The germline V gene has CDR1 SNHLY and CDR2 FYNNEI. In DNA, the CDR3 is TGTGCCAGCAGTGAGGGTGTTAACTATGGCTACACCTTC. This encodes CASSEGVNYGYTF.